These 18 T cell receptor beta chains originate from one sample sequenced in a study of CD8+CD57+ T cells in acquired aplastic anemia. CDR3 and TCR beta VDJ profiling relied on a genomic DNA template. Each CDR3 protein gets one entry after TCRdb re-called the reads with MiXCR. The data show around 430,000 distinct CDR3 sequences, with over 25% seen just once and 0.7% to 1% held by the top ten. The sequenced patients had an expansion of CD8+CD57+ cells seen by flow cytometry. Material: sorted CD4+, CD8+, or CD8+CD57+ T cells (not recorded which) from PBMCs. The receptors were gathered from a human donor with aplastic anemia.

This clonotype has at least ten counts. V is TRBV15 and J is TRBJ2-1, with D unresolved. The CDR3 is made up of 14 amino acids. With 1 base removed from V and 5 bases from J, the gap between germline ends came to 9 bases. The germline gives CDR1 LNHNV, CDR2 YYDKDF (reference sequence). The CDR3 bases are TGTGCCACCAGCAGAGCGGCCCTCCACAATGAGCAGTTCTTC. Translating gives CATSRAALHNEQFF.

Notes on this clonotype: The final CDR3 position lacks the conserved phenylalanine or tryptophan, pointing to a likely read error. The chain recombines TRBV11-2 with TRBJ2-1; 10 nucleotides line up with TRBD2. Germline lookup yields CDR1 SGHAT and CDR2 FQNNGV. The CDR3 length is 15 residues. Trimming took 10 bases from V and 8 from J; bases not matched to a gene: 14. CDR3 loop: CATSDPSGSLYEQFS. For the CDR3, the DNA is TGTGCCACCAGTGACCCTAGCGGGAGTCTCTATGAGCAGTTCTCC.

This clonotype was counted at least ten times. The V gene is TRBV19, the J gene TRBJ1-3; D call uncertain. Germline V gene sequence: CDR1 LNHDA, CDR2 SQIVND (reference sequence). V lost 5 bases to trimming and J lost 1 base, with 15 bases between them. The CDR3 sequence is 16 residues long. The CDR3 DNA sequence: TGTGCCAGTAGTCGAACCGCCGATCCATCTGGAAACACCATATATTTT. Amino acids: CASSRTADPSGNTIYF.

This clonotype was detected a few times. The chain links TRBV20-1 to TRBJ2-5; 8 bases line up with TRBD2. The length of the CDR3 is 16 residues. V shed 2 bases and J 5 bases; nucleotides not matched to a gene: 13. Germline V gives CDR1 DFQATT, CDR2 SNEGSKA (reference sequence). The CDR3 region is CSARKSGSAKSETQYF. CDR3 in DNA: TGCAGTGCTAGAAAAAGCGGGAGCGCCAAAAGCGAGACCCAGTACTTC.

This clonotype was picked up many times. The chain carries TRBV2 and TRBJ1-4; a weak D match, TRBD1 (5 bases). The V gene's germline CDR1 is SNHLY and CDR2 FYNNEI. The V end was cut by 3 bases, the J end by 7 bases, with 9 bases between. The CDR3 has 13 residues. CDR3 sequence reads: CASSEGHIEKLFF. The DNA for the CDR3 is TGTGCCAGCAGTGAGGGGCATATTGAAAAACTGTTTTTT.

As concerns this clonotype: This CDR3 is missing its conserved last phenylalanine or tryptophan, likely due to a read error. V and J are TRBV20-1 and TRBJ1-6; D is unresolved. V lost 4 bases to trimming and J lost 0 bases, with 7 bases between them. This CDR3 comprises 14 residues. CDR1 and CDR2 from the germline V gene are DFQATT and SNEGSKA (reference sequence). The CDR3 reads CSAKRSSYNSPLHL. The CDR3, as DNA: TGCAGTGCTAAAAGGAGCTCCTATAATTCACCCCTCCACCTT.

This clonotype has at least ten counts. The chain uses TRBV7-2 and TRBJ2-7; 12 bases agree with TRBD2. V was clipped by 5 bases and J by 3 bases; unmatched bases: 5. CDR1 and CDR2 from the germline V gene are SGHTA and FQGNSA. The CDR3 runs to 15 residues. The CDR3 DNA follows: TGTGCCAGCAGCCCCAGGACTAGCGGGGACTACGAGCAGTACTTC. Amino acid sequence: CASSPRTSGDYEQYF.

In its sample, this clonotype was seen a few times. The chain is built from TRBV15 and TRBJ2-3, with TRBD1 matching over 7 bases. The germline V gene has CDR1 LNHNV and CDR2 YYDKDF (reference sequence). The J segment lost 2 bases and the V segment lost 5 bases, leaving 10 bases of the junction unmatched. This CDR3 contains 16 residues. CDR3 loop: CATSPIRDSYTDTQYF. The CDR3 bases are TGTGCCACCAGCCCCATTCGGGACAGCTACACAGATACGCAGTATTTT.

With regard to this clonotype: A much bigger clone sits one base away, suggesting this may be a read error. The CDR3 ends on some other residue instead of the conserved phenylalanine or tryptophan, so this is likely a read error. V usage is TRBV11-1 and J usage is TRBJ1-6, with 8 bases matching TRBD1. CDR3 length: 16 residues. Looked up from germline, CDR1 is SGHAT and CDR2 is FQDESV (reference sequence). V lost 1 base, J lost 5 bases, and 4 bases stayed unmatched. CDR3 in DNA: TGTGCCAGCAGCTTAGAGCTGACAGGGGATAATTCACCCCTCCACTCT. Its translation is CASSLELTGDNSPLHS.

Ten or more counts support this clonotype. The chain is built from TRBV19 and TRBJ2-7; TRBD1 is a possible D gene (5 bases). V lost 3 bases, J lost 7 bases, and 13 bases lay in between. CDR3 length equals 13 residues. Germline CDR1 is LNHDA and CDR2 is SQIVND (reference sequence). CDR3 bases: TGTGCCAGTAGTATCATCAGGGTAGGGGAGCAGTACTTC. This codes for CASSIIRVGEQYF.

The table lists this clonotype with a few counts. The CDR3 is CASTQPTGRNGYTF. CDR3 nucleotide sequence: TGTGCCAGCACCCAACCGACAGGGCGGAACGGCTACACCTTC. J is TRBJ1-2 and V is TRBV6-1; TRBD1 matches at 7 bases. Germline assignment: CDR1 MNHNS and CDR2 SASEGT. The length of the CDR3 is 14 residues. V dropped 7 bases and J dropped 8; count of bases not matched to a gene: 13.

This sequence joins TRBV29-1 and TRBJ1-2; D perhaps matches TRBD1 (6 bases). The CDR3 contains 13 residues. With 7 bases removed from V and 3 bases from J, the gap between germline ends came to 15 bases. Germline CDR1 is SQVTM and CDR2 is ANQGSEA. The CDR3 coding sequence is TGCAGCGCCGAAGAGGGGGGCGACTATGGCTACACCTTC. Translated: CSAEEGGDYGYTF.

This clonotype was observed many times. V usage is TRBV6-1 and J usage is TRBJ1-2, with no clear D. V lost 8 bases and J lost 8, with 15 bases in between. CDR1 and CDR2 from the germline V gene are MNHNS and SASEGT. This CDR3 region has 12 residues. CDR3 loop: CASWRRAQGYTF. For the CDR3, the DNA is TGTGCCAGCTGGCGACGGGCCCAGGGCTACACCTTC.

The rearrangement joins TRBV2 to TRBJ1-1; D is perhaps TRBD1 (5 bases). Deletions cut 4 bases from V and 0 bases from J, with 12 bases between. This CDR3 contains 15 residues. From germline, CDR1 is SNHLY and CDR2 FYNNEI. The CDR3 bases are TGTGCCAGCAGTGCGTGGGGGTTCATGAACACTGAAGCTTTCTTT. This encodes CASSAWGFMNTEAFF.

This clonotype occurred many times. V is TRBV15 and J is TRBJ2-7, with 11 bases identical to TRBD1. The CDR3 extends over 16 amino acids. V gave up 3 bases and J gave up 4 bases; unmatched junction bases: 8. The V gene's germline CDR1 is LNHNV and CDR2 YYDKDF (reference sequence). The CDR3 loop is CATSSIRGQGVYEQYF. The CDR3 region has the DNA TGTGCCACCAGCAGTATACGGGGACAGGGGGTTTACGAGCAGTACTTC.

This clonotype has more than one count but fewer than ten. The J gene is TRBJ2-3, the V gene TRBV7-3; D is possibly TRBD1 (5 bases). Deletions cut 6 bases from V and 0 bases from J, with 7 bases between. Germline V gene data show CDR1 as SGHTA and CDR2 as FQGTGA. CDR3 size: 13 residues. CDR3 in amino acids: CASRRQSTDTQYF. DNA of the CDR3: TGTGCCAGCAGGCGACAGAGCACAGATACGCAGTATTTT.

Concerning this clonotype itself: Mismatch with germline at one junction end may stem from a read error. The chain uses TRBV10-3 and TRBJ2-1, with 9 bases aligning to TRBD2. The CDR3 consists of 19 residues. Per the germline V gene, CDR1 is ENHRY and CDR2 is SYGVKD. The CDR3 sequence is CAISESLRASGTSYNERFF. In DNA form, the CDR3 reads TGTGCCATCAGTGAGTCCCTTAGGGCTAGCGGGACCTCCTACAATGAGCGGTTCTTC.

There are many counts of this clonotype. This chain connects TRBV24-1 to TRBJ2-1, with D perhaps given as TRBD1 or TRBD2 (5 bases each). The CDR3 has 18 amino acids. Germline CDR1 and CDR2: KGHDR and SFDVKD. V dropped 4 bases and J dropped 7 bases, with 25 bases sitting between them. This CDR3 is CATSEANRSRDPKNEQFF. Written as DNA, the CDR3 is TGTGCCACCAGTGAGGCGAACAGGAGCAGGGACCCTAAGAATGAGCAGTTCTTC.